What follows are 29 T cell receptor beta chains derived from one specimen sequenced in a study of blood T cell repertoires in COVID-19. TCRdb's copy holds only in-frame clones and misses some; the assay was immunoSEQ multiplex PCR. The table includes around 69,000 clones, 80% to 85% detected once. The sample comprised peripheral blood. The origin of the receptors is a woman aged 60-75 years with acute or convalescent COVID-19.

This CDR3 reads CAWSVRGTGANVLTF. CDR3 bases: TGTGCCTGGAGTGTACGAGGAACAGGGGCCAACGTCCTGACTTTC. The chain carries TRBV30 and TRBJ2-6; D is undetermined. The CDR3 extends over 15 amino acids. Germline V gene lookup returns CDR1 GTSNPN and CDR2 SVGIG (reference sequence). V lost 0 bases to trimming and J lost 4 bases, with 10 bases between them.

The chain uses TRBV3-1 (or the pseudogene TRBV3-2) and TRBJ1-1, with D unclear. Trimming removed 4 bases from V and 5 bases from J, with 14 bases in between. The V gene's germline CDR1 is LGHDT and CDR2 YNNKEL (reference sequence). This CDR3 region has 14 residues. The CDR3 spells CASSPSLERTEAFF. The CDR3 region has the DNA TGTGCCAGCAGCCCCAGCCTAGAGAGGACTGAAGCTTTCTTT.

V usage is TRBV14 and J usage is TRBJ2-2, with TRBD1 matching over 9 bases. V dropped 4 bases and J dropped 5; count of bases not matched to a gene: 5. The CDR3 totals 15 residues. Germline loops: CDR1 SGHDN, CDR2 FVKESK. The CDR3 region is CASSRGQGRTGELFF. DNA of the CDR3: TGTGCCAGCAGCCGGGGACAGGGTCGTACCGGGGAGCTGTTTTTT.

The chain joins TRBV20-1 to TRBJ2-3, with 7 bases lining up with TRBD2. Per germline, CDR1 DFQATT and CDR2 SNEGSKA (reference sequence). The CDR3 spans 15 residues. V was pared by 3 bases and J by 4 bases, with 10 bases of the junction left unmatched. The CDR3 DNA sequence: TGCAGTGCTAGTCCTCAGACTAGCAAAGCAGATACGCAGTATTTT. Amino acids: CSASPQTSKADTQYF.

The chain uses TRBV4-1 and TRBJ2-1; D gene uncertain. This CDR3 is 16 amino acids long. Germline V gives CDR1 MGHRA, CDR2 YSYEKL. V was trimmed by 4 bases and J by 3 bases, leaving 16 bases between them. This CDR3 reads CASSLLLVGYYNEQFF. CDR3 in DNA: TGCGCCAGCAGCCTTCTTCTAGTTGGGTACTACAATGAGCAGTTCTTC.

This clone appeared once. The chain employs TRBV6-1 and TRBJ1-2; D unresolved. Deletions cut 0 bases from V and 8 bases from J, with 13 bases between. Germline CDR1 is MNHNS and CDR2 is SASEGT. The CDR3 is made up of 14 amino acids. In DNA, the CDR3 is TGTGCCAGCAGTGAAGCCGGAACCCCAGGAGGCTACACCTTC. Translation gives CASSEAGTPGGYTF.

In its sample, this clone was seen a few times. The rearrangement uses TRBV11-2 and TRBJ2-7, with unresolved D. Trimming took 6 bases from V and 0 from J, leaving 9 bases between them. This CDR3 has 13 amino acids. Germline V gives CDR1 SGHAT, CDR2 FQNNGV. CDR3: CASSSFSSYEQYF. The CDR3 coding sequence is TGTGCCAGCAGTTCCTTTAGCTCCTACGAGCAGTACTTC.

CDR3 sequence reads: CASSSSTDSGRAGETQYF. For the CDR3, the DNA is TGTGCCAGCAGCTCCTCGACCGATAGCGGGAGGGCCGGGGAGACCCAGTACTTC. V and J are TRBV5-6 and TRBJ2-5; 11 bases line up with TRBD2. This CDR3 spans 18 amino acids. J was trimmed by 5 bases and V by 3 bases; bases with no gene match: 15. Germline assignment: CDR1 SGHDT and CDR2 YYEEEE.

J is TRBJ1-5 and V is TRBV2, with 7 bases identical to TRBD1. The CDR3 contains 13 residues. V shed 8 bases and J 10 bases; nucleotides not matched to a gene: 11. Germline CDR1 reads SNHLY; CDR2 reads FYNNEI. In DNA form, the CDR3 reads TGTGCCAGCCAGACAGGGACCCAAGATCCCCAGCATTTT. The encoded protein is CASQTGTQDPQHF.

This clone was seen only once. The J gene is TRBJ1-5, the V gene TRBV10-3, with D possibly matching TRBD1 (5 bases). The CDR3 is 15 amino acids. Germline V gene lookup returns CDR1 ENHRY and CDR2 SYGVKD. The V gene lost 5 bases and the J gene lost 0 bases, with 11 bases spanning the gap. As DNA, the CDR3 is TGTGCCATCAGTTTCGGCAGGGATAGCAATCAGCCCCAGCATTTT. Protein sequence: CAISFGRDSNQPQHF.

The V call is TRBV7-9, the J call TRBJ1-5; 7 nucleotides line up with TRBD1. Germline lookup yields CDR1 SEHNR and CDR2 FQNEAQ (reference sequence). With V trimmed by 3 bases and J by 2 bases, 1 base remained unmatched. There are 14 residues in the CDR3. In DNA, the CDR3 is TGTGCCAGCAGCTTCGGGACAGGCAATCAGCCCCAGCATTTT. This translates into CASSFGTGNQPQHF.

Here the CDR3 DNA reads TGTGCCAGCAGCTTAGGGTCTAGCGGGCAGAGTGTGGAGACCCAGTACTTC. Its protein is CASSLGSSGQSVETQYF. This chain uses TRBV7-9 with TRBJ2-5; 8 bases are a match to TRBD2. This CDR3 region has 17 residues. V trimming: 1 base; J trimming: 5 bases; junction bases outside the gene matches: 12. CDR1 SEHNR and CDR2 FQNEAQ come from the germline V gene (reference sequence).

This clone was recorded a few times. The rearrangement joins TRBV5-1 to TRBJ1-5; TRBD1 matches at 7 bases. V dropped 0 bases and J dropped 6; count of bases not matched to a gene: 6. Germline lookup yields CDR1 SGHRS and CDR2 YFSETQ. The CDR3 contains 15 residues. As DNA, the CDR3 is TGCGCCAGCAGCTTGGACGCAGGGGGAGTTCAGCCCCAGCATTTT. It encodes CASSLDAGGVQPQHF.

This clone was recorded only once. The chain uses TRBV9 and TRBJ2-1; 12 bases line up with TRBD2. Germline V gives CDR1 SGDLS, CDR2 YYNGEE. With V trimmed by 3 bases and J by 6 bases, 10 bases remained unmatched. The CDR3 has 17 residues. Here the CDR3 DNA reads TGTGCCAGCAGCGACCCCGGACTAGCGGGAAAACCCAATGAGCAGTTCTTC. Translated, it gives CASSDPGLAGKPNEQFF.

The chain couples TRBV3-1 (or the pseudogene TRBV3-2) to TRBJ2-5; 7 positions agree with TRBD2. Germline V lookup: CDR1 LGHDT, CDR2 YNNKEL (reference sequence). CDR3 length: 14 amino acids. The V gene end was trimmed by 5 bases and the J gene end by 4 bases; junction bases not matched to a gene: 7. For the CDR3, the DNA is TGTGCCAGCAGCGATAGGACTAGTGGAGAGACCCAGTACTTC. Amino acid sequence: CASSDRTSGETQYF.

The chain is built from TRBV9 and TRBJ1-2; 8 bases agree with TRBD1. The germline CDR1 and CDR2 sequences are SGDLS and YYNGEE. The CDR3 is 17 amino acids. Trimming at V came to 1 base and at J to 2 bases, leaving 10 bases not matched to a gene. CDR3 in amino acids: CASSVFEGTGDNYGYTF. The CDR3, as DNA: TGTGCCAGCAGCGTATTTGAGGGGACAGGCGACAACTATGGCTACACCTTC.

This chain uses TRBV6-5 with TRBJ1-1, with D possibly being TRBD1 (6 bases). The germline V gene encodes CDR1 MNHEY and CDR2 SVGAGI. This CDR3 spans 14 amino acids. V lost 6 bases and J 5 bases, leaving 16 bases between the germline ends. In nucleotides, the CDR3 is TGTGCCAGCAGGCTCCAGGGGATGGGGACTGAAGCTTTCTTT. Translation gives CASRLQGMGTEAFF.

This clone has only one observation. As DNA, the CDR3 is TGTGCCAGCAGCCCCCGGGCCCTGGGAGTCTACGAGCAGTACTTC. Its protein product is CASSPRALGVYEQYF. The V call is TRBV7-6, the J call TRBJ2-7, with TRBD2 as a possible D gene (5 bases). V lost 5 bases, J lost 3 bases, and 17 bases lay in between. Germline loops: CDR1 SGHVS, CDR2 FNYEAQ. The CDR3 runs to 15 residues.

The V call is TRBV24-1, the J call TRBJ2-1, with TRBD2 matching over 11 bases. J was trimmed by 4 bases and V by 4 bases; bases with no gene match: 8. This CDR3 spans 17 amino acids. Germline V CDR1 and CDR2: KGHDR, SFDVKD. CDR3 nucleotides: TGTGCCACCAGTGACCCCTCACTAGCGGGAGAGTACAATGAGCAGTTCTTC. Protein sequence: CATSDPSLAGEYNEQFF.

The table lists this clone with a count of one. The V call is TRBV5-6, the J call TRBJ1-5, with 8 bases lining up with TRBD1. Germline trimming cut 4 bases from V and 3 bases from J; bases unmatched to any gene: 9. This CDR3 is 16 amino acids long. CDR1 is SGHDT and CDR2 is YYEEEE in the germline V gene. The CDR3 loop reads CASSLWGRGHNQPQHF. The CDR3 coding sequence is TGTGCCAGCAGCCTCTGGGGCAGGGGGCACAATCAGCCCCAGCATTTT.

The V gene is TRBV5-1, the J gene TRBJ1-2; TRBD1 might be the D (5 bases). The CDR3 is 13 amino acids. The V and J ends lost 0 bases and 7 bases respectively, with 10 bases between them. Germline V gene data show CDR1 as SGHRS and CDR2 as YFSETQ. This CDR3 is CASSLVGRSGYTF. CDR3 sequence (DNA): TGCGCCAGCAGCTTGGTGGGGCGCAGTGGCTACACCTTC. Using reference TRBV5-1 and TRBJ1-2 for the parts outside the CDR3, the full variable domain is KAGVTQTPRYLIKTRGQQVTLSCSPISGHRSVSWYQQTPGQGLQFLFEYFSETQRNKGNFPGRFSGRQFSNSRSEMNVSTLELGDSALYLCASSLVGRSGYTFGSGTRLTVV.

V and J are TRBV3-1 (or the pseudogene TRBV3-2) and TRBJ1-2; maybe TRBD1 (6 bases). Germline V gene data show CDR1 as LGHDT and CDR2 as YNNKEL (reference sequence). Trimming left V 5 bases short and J 6 bases short, with 19 bases between. The CDR3 spans 15 residues. CDR3 sequence (DNA): TGTGCCAGCAGCAGACGTTCGGCGGGGGCGAATGGCTACACCTTC. Translating it yields CASSRRSAGANGYTF.

This clone was seen once. This chain joins TRBV6-5 and TRBJ2-2, with 7 bases fitting TRBD2. The V and J ends lost 11 bases and 5 bases, in that order; junction bases with no gene match: 11. The CDR3 spans 14 residues. Germline CDR1 MNHEY, CDR2 SVGAGI. CDR3 sequence (DNA): TGTGCCGGAGGATTGGTCGGGAGGACCGGGGAGCTGTTTTTT. This sequence encodes CAGGLVGRTGELFF.

The V and J genes are TRBV19 and TRBJ2-5; the D is unclear. The CDR3 is 12 amino acids. Between the trimmed V and J ends, which lost 2 bases and 6 bases, there was a span of 7 bases. From germline, CDR1 is LNHDA and CDR2 SQIVND (reference sequence). CDR3 amino acids: CASSINGQTQYF. The CDR3 nucleotides read TGTGCCAGTAGTATAAACGGTCAGACCCAGTACTTC.

V is TRBV5-8 and J is TRBJ1-3; TRBD1 is a possible D gene (5 bases). Trimming removed 3 bases at V and 4 bases at J, with 11 bases between. The CDR3 is made up of 14 amino acids. CDR1 and CDR2 from the germline V gene are SGHTS and YDEGEE. The CDR3 sequence: CASSSTAKGNTIYF. CDR3 nucleotides: TGTGCCAGCAGCTCGACAGCGAAGGGAAACACCATATATTTT.

This clone appeared a single time. The rearrangement joins TRBV2 to TRBJ2-1; TRBD2 agrees at 8 bases. The germline CDR1 and CDR2 sequences are SNHLY and FYNNEI. V shed 6 bases, J shed 4 bases, and the junction held 11 bases outside the gene matches. The CDR3 consists of 16 residues. The CDR3 protein is CASRDRGSGIYNEQFF. The CDR3 DNA is TGTGCCAGCAGGGACCGGGGTAGCGGGATATACAATGAGCAGTTCTTC.

The gene calls are TRBV4-1 and TRBJ1-3, with no clear D. Trimming took 4 bases from V and 2 from J, leaving 21 bases between them. The length of the CDR3 is 18 residues. Germline lookup yields CDR1 MGHRA and CDR2 YSYEKL. CDR3 protein: CASSPKDYGHNPGNTIYF. For the CDR3, the DNA is TGCGCCAGCAGCCCTAAAGACTATGGCCACAACCCTGGAAACACCATATATTTT.

V and J are TRBV19 and TRBJ2-1, with TRBD2 as a possible D gene (6 bases). Between the trimmed V and J ends, which lost 3 bases and 0 bases, there was a span of 15 bases. The CDR3 runs to 17 residues. CDR1 and CDR2 (germline): LNHDA, SQIVND (reference sequence). CDR3 sequence (DNA): TGTGCCAGTAGTATGGTTTTGGCGGGGAGCTCCTACAATGAGCAGTTCTTC. Translation gives CASSMVLAGSSYNEQFF. Full variable domain (outside the CDR3, taken from reference TRBV19 and TRBJ2-1): DGGITQSPKYLFRKEGQNVTLSCEQNLNHDAMYWYRQDPGQGLRLIYYSQIVNDFQKGDIAEGYSVSREKKESFPLTVTSAQKNPTAFYLCASSMVLAGSSYNEQFFGPGTRLTVL.

This clone was counted between two and nine times. The rearrangement joins TRBV3-1 (or the pseudogene TRBV3-2) to TRBJ1-2; D is unresolved. CDR1 and CDR2 from the germline V gene are LGHDT and YNNKEL (reference sequence). V was clipped by 2 bases and J by 5 bases, with 12 bases between them. This CDR3 has 14 residues. For the CDR3, the DNA is TGTGCCAGCAGCCAAAGAGAACTCCGGTATGGCTACACCTTC. This translates into CASSQRELRYGYTF.